This T cell receptor (beta chain) was identified in a study of T cells after yellow fever vaccination. Study at large: SMART-Seq v4 Ultra Low Input prepared the low-cell-number fractions.

TCRdb redid the calling of the 5' RACE reads with MiXCR, one entry per CDR3 protein. Found here are 150,000 to 200,000 distinct CDR3 sequences, roughly 11% of them singletons; the top ten hold less than 40%. This clonotype has only one observation. The origin of this receptor is a young man who received the YFV17D yellow fever vaccine. Sample: CD8+ T cells sorted from PBMCs, taken 15 days after the yellow fever booster vaccination.

The CDR3 is CASSFGYMDEQYV. Written as DNA, the CDR3 is TGTGCCAGCAGTTTTGGGTATATGGACGAGCAGTACGTC. The chain couples TRBV28 to TRBJ2-7; D unclear. Trimming cost V 3 bases and J 5 bases, with 11 bases left between them. CDR1 is MDHEN and CDR2 is SYDVKM in the germline V gene. CDR3 length equals 13 residues.